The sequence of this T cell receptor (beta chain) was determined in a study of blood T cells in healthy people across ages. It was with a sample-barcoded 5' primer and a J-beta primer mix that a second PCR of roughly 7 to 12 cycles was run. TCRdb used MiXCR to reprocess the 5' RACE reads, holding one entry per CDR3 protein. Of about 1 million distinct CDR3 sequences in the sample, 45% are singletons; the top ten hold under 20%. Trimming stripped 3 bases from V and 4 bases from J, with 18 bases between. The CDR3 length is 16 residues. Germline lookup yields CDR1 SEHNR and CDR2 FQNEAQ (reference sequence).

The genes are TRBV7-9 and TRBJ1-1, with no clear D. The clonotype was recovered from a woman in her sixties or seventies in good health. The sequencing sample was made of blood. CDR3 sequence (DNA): TGTGCCAGCAGCTTCATACTCTCGGGAAGAGGCACTGAAGCTTTCTTT. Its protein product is CASSFILSGRGTEAFF.